This T cell receptor beta chain was profiled in a study of T cells in Graves' hyperthyroidism and ophthalmopathy (dated by TCRdb to the late 2010s). As for the study more broadly: Peripheral blood was collected at initial diagnosis, before any treatment. A discovery cohort of 95 to 100 patients, roughly 45 with Graves' ophthalmopathy and approximately 57 with stable Graves' hyperthyroidism, was used to find distinguishing TCR V-J signatures. Whether ophthalmopathy could be predicted prospectively was tested in an independent validation cohort made up of approximately 19 hyperthyroidism patients plus 17 patients who later progressed to ophthalmopathy. The 85 to 100 discovery patients were divided at random into training and test sets in a 7:3 ratio. Thyroid tissue and blood T-cell repertoires from several Graves' hyperthyroidism patients were also compared in the study. After sampling, hyperthyroidism patients received methimazole starting at 30 mg daily, and ophthalmopathy patients received high-dose intravenous methylprednisolone. The paper describes TCR Vbeta CDR3 sequencing of 120 to 150 peripheral blood samples, made up of some 42 ophthalmopathy patients, approximately 76 hyperthyroidism patients and roughly 17 progressor patients. What the authors observed across the whole study: During validation, the model predicted progression to ophthalmopathy a median of approximately 6 months ahead of onset, with roughly 65% sensitivity and around 72% specificity. In cross-validation, a model built on a 13 V-J signature told ophthalmopathy apart from stable hyperthyroidism with 85% to 90% sensitivity and around 84% specificity, and in testing the same model reached 80%/75%. Most expanded thyroid clonotypes (frequency above 0.001) were also detected in blood, a finding suggesting that blood repertoires may reflect thyroid immune responses. Sample size was not statistically predetermined, and investigators were not blinded to group allocation.

Stable Graves' hyperthyroidism was defined as the absence of progression to ophthalmopathy over 18 months of follow-up. Hyperthyroidism patients were aged 18 to 65 years and newly diagnosed, with disease duration of less than 2 months. The study excluded patients with uncontrolled infections, other autoimmune diseases, pregnancy or lactation. Clinical symptoms, serum thyroxine and TRAb, thyroid ultrasound, and orbital computed tomography formed the basis for the diagnoses. Ficoll-Paque density gradient centrifugation was used to isolate PBMCs from 8.5 to 10 ml of fresh peripheral blood. Total RNA was extracted with Trizol reagent, and quality was checked on an Agilent 2100 Bioanalyzer. The CDR3 spans 15 residues, from the cysteine through the phenylalanine. The read is trimmed to its CDR3 DNA, 45 bases read in frame from base 1. At the junction V is shortened by 7 bases and J by 3 bases; bases outside the gene matches: 8.

The TCR beta CDR3 regions were amplified from the RNA transcripts. The TCR CDR3 was subjected to a first round of RT-PCR using the HTBI primer set and the Qiagen OneStep RT-PCR kit. The libraries were constructed in a second round of multiplex PCR and then size-selected and purified. The libraries were sequenced on an Illumina HiSeq2000 using paired-end 100 bp reads. For the original study's pipeline: SOAPnuke was used to process the raw data, removing reads that contained adapters or uncalled bases, had a mean Phred below 15, or lacked an exact match to the constant primer or identifier. COPE v1.2.5 was used to merge high-quality paired reads, and clonotypes were defined as unique nucleotide sequences. MiTCR v1.1 was used to align clonotypes to the IMGT TRBV, TRBD and TRBJ reference segments. The analysis was restricted to V-J combinations with a frequency above 0.0001, which together covered over 99% of the repertoires. A TCS score was defined as the ratio between F50 (clonal expansion) and ExV (chaos), using BLOSUM62-based TCRdist between CDR3 peptides within each V-J. Welch's t-statistics and random forest reduced roughly 500 V-J features to about 13, which were used in a naive Bayes classifier (R e1071). TCRdb's own reprocessing of the public reads used fastp at Q25 and MiXCR and kept productive beta chains. Rows matching on CDR3 protein sequence are summarized as one entry with the most common DNA and genes. The V and J calls and clone size are TCRdb's, not the authors'. Recorded for this sample are roughly 750,000 distinct CDR3 sequences; 16% of them occurred a single time. The ten largest clones represent around 8.1% of the sample.

This clonotype was found many times. Its recognized antigen is unknown. Qualities for individual bases were not recorded, and no much larger clone is one base off. Rearrangement joined TRBV12-3 or TRBV12-4 to TRBJ2-2, with 7 junctional bases fitting TRBD2. Sequencing was performed on blood. This clonotype was obtained from a young man with Graves' hyperthyroidism. The CDR3 reads as follows: CASIKRGTYTGELFF. At the DNA level, the sequence is TGTGCCAGCATCAAGCGGGGAACGTACACCGGGGAGCTGTTTTTT.